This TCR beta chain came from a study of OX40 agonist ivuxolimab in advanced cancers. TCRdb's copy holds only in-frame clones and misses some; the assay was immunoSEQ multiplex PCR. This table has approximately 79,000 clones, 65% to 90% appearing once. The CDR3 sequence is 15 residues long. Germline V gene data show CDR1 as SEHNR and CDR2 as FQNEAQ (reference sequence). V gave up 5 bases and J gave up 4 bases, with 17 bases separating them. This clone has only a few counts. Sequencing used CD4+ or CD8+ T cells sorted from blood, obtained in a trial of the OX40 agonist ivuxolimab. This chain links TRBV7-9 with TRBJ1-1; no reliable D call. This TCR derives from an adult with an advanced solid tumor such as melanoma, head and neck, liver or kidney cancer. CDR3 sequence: CASSHQVMKGTEAFF. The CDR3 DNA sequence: TGTGCCAGCAGCCATCAGGTGATGAAGGGCACTGAAGCTTTCTTT. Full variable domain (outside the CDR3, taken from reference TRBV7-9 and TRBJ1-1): DTGVSQNPRHKITKRGQNVTFRCDPISEHNRLYWYRQTLGQGPEFLTYFQNEAQLEKSRLLSDRFSAERPKGSFSTLEIQRTEQGDSAMYLCASSHQVMKGTEAFFGQGTRLTVV.